This record looks at one T cell receptor (beta chain) sequence and its context. Its cognate antigen is unknown. This record comes from a study of shared clonotypes between healthy human individuals. It was CD45RO-negative cells, positively selected for CCR7, that made up naive CD8 cells, with terminally differentiated effector memory CD45RA+ cells excluded. Broader study findings: For sorted subsets, rarefaction showed incomplete sequencing despite large depth.

Clones were read by immunoSEQ multiplex PCR, and TCRdb kept only the in-frame ones, dropping some. The profile covers under 1 million clones, with approximately 92% appearing a single time and about 25% taken by the ten largest. Trimming pared 3 bases from V and 6 bases from J, leaving 11 bases between. This CDR3 spans 13 amino acids. Germline V gene lookup returns CDR1 SGHTA and CDR2 FQGTGA. Source material: naive CD8+ T cells sorted from blood. The rearrangement links TRBV7-3 to TRBJ1-2; D gene unclear. The receptor was isolated from a man aged 25 to 40 in good health. CDR3 bases: TGTGCCAGCAGCTTCAGCGGGGTGGATGGCTACACCTTC. Translated: CASSFSGVDGYTF.